The next 15 T cell receptor beta chains were all read from a single sample in a study of Graves' ophthalmopathy and Graves' hyperthyroidism (dated by TCRdb to between 2017 and 2018). The sequencing machine was an Illumina HiSeq 2000. TCR beta CDR3 regions were amplified from RNA transcripts for repertoire sequencing. The first round of RT-PCR was done with HTBI primers and the Qiagen OneStep RT-PCR kit, and was followed by a second round of multiplex PCR, then size selection and purification. The public reads were run again by TCRdb, first through fastp at Q25 and then through MiXCR, and only productive beta chains were kept. Records with the same CDR3 protein are collapsed into one entry carrying the most frequent genes and DNA. Within this sample are about 400,000 distinct CDR3 sequences, with under 25% of them counted one time only. The ten most abundant clones make up under 3% of the sample.

The material sequenced was peripheral blood. The receptors were sampled from a woman under 30 with stable Graves' hyperthyroidism. Donor details come from another sample of the same person, matched by shared clones.

This clonotype was counted ten times or more. This sequence joins TRBV11-2 and TRBJ2-3; D not resolved. CDR1 is SGHAT and CDR2 is FQNNGV in the germline V gene. Deletions cut 1 base from V and 3 bases from J, with 5 bases between. The CDR3 has 13 amino acids. The CDR3: CASSLVWTDTQYF. The CDR3 bases are TGTGCCAGCAGCTTAGTATGGACAGATACGCAGTATTTT.

This clonotype was seen repeatedly, ten times or more. V is TRBV12-3 or TRBV12-4 and J is TRBJ1-1, with D unresolved. The CDR3 extends over 14 amino acids. V was cut by 7 bases and J by 6 bases, with 18 bases left in between. The chain's CDR3 is CASTMTRINPEAFF. CDR3 DNA: TGTGCCAGCACCATGACACGAATCAACCCTGAAGCTTTCTTT.

This clonotype was counted at least ten times. The chain has TRBV20-1 and TRBJ2-2; 9 bases are shared with TRBD2. Germline-derived CDR1 and CDR2 are DFQATT and SNEGSKA (reference sequence). CDR3 length equals 17 residues. V trimming: 3 bases; J trimming: 5 bases; junction bases outside the gene matches: 13. The chain's CDR3 is CSASLRGRAGGTGELFF. CDR3 bases: TGCAGTGCTAGCCTTAGGGGCCGAGCGGGAGGTACCGGGGAGCTGTTTTTT.

This clonotype was detected many times. The chain's CDR3 is CASSLWEGEQYF. The CDR3 DNA reads TGTGCCAGCAGCTTATGGGAAGGCGAGCAGTACTTC. The genes are TRBV7-2 and TRBJ2-7; D remains unclear. The CDR3 length is 12 residues. Trimming took 2 bases from V and 6 from J, leaving 8 bases between them. Germline loops: CDR1 SGHTA, CDR2 FQGNSA.

This clonotype came up many times. The rearrangement uses TRBV15 and TRBJ2-5, with TRBD2 matching 7 bases. The CDR3 spans 14 residues. Trimming cost V 1 base and J 5 bases; bases outside gene matches: 4. CDR1 is LNHNV and CDR2 is YYDKDF in the germline V gene (reference sequence). CDR3 protein: CATSRVGRLETQYF. The CDR3 nucleotides read TGTGCCACCAGCAGAGTCGGGAGGCTTGAGACCCAGTACTTC.

This clonotype was seen repeatedly, ten times or more. V usage is TRBV27 and J usage is TRBJ1-2; 7 bases align to TRBD1. This CDR3 has 16 amino acids. The trim removed 0 bases at V and 4 bases at J, leaving 8 bases unmatched. From germline, CDR1 is MNHEY and CDR2 SMNVEV (reference sequence). CDR3 sequence (DNA): TGTGCCAGCAGTTTATCGCCGTCTGGGACAGTCTATGGCTACACCTTC. Translating gives CASSLSPSGTVYGYTF.

The chain employs TRBV28 and TRBJ2-2, with D perhaps matching TRBD1 (6 bases). Trimming took off 5 bases at V and 4 bases at J, with 14 bases between the two ends. This CDR3 contains 15 residues. Germline V lookup: CDR1 MDHEN, CDR2 SYDVKM. CDR3 DNA: TGTGCCAGCAGTCCTCGACCAGGGGTCACCGGGGAGCTGTTTTTT. It is translated as CASSPRPGVTGELFF.

The CDR3 bases are TGTGCCAGCAGCTTAGTGACCGGGGCCAACGTCCTGACTTTC. Its translation is CASSLVTGANVLTF. The chain is built from TRBV11-2 and TRBJ2-6; no clear D gene. Trimming removed 1 base at V and 4 bases at J, with 5 bases between. Germline V lookup: CDR1 SGHAT, CDR2 FQNNGV. The CDR3 consists of 14 residues.

This clonotype has just a few counts. The chain combines TRBV7-2 with TRBJ2-5; perhaps TRBD2 as D (5 bases). Germline assignment: CDR1 SGHTA and CDR2 FQGNSA. Trimming pared 5 bases from V and 7 bases from J, leaving 23 bases between. The CDR3 runs to 16 residues. CDR3 region: CASSPDALVYEWTQYF. The CDR3 DNA reads as TGTGCCAGCAGCCCAGACGCACTAGTGTACGAGTGGACCCAGTACTTC.

The table lists this clonotype with many counts. The gene calls are TRBV12-3 or TRBV12-4 and TRBJ1-1, with no clear D. CDR3 size: 12 residues. V was trimmed by 4 bases and J by 2 bases, leaving 5 bases between them. CDR3 sequence (DNA): TGTGCCAGCAGTTATGCCAACACTGAAGCTTTCTTT. Translation gives CASSYANTEAFF.

Ten or more counts support this clonotype. This sequence joins TRBV6-1 and TRBJ2-7; the match to TRBD1 covers 11 bases. The germline gives CDR1 MNHNS, CDR2 SASEGT. V lost 5 bases to trimming and J lost 0 bases; unmatched junction nucleotides: 12. The CDR3 length is 18 residues. The CDR3 region is CASSKPGTGGRSSYEQYF. Written as DNA, the CDR3 is TGTGCCAGCAGTAAACCCGGGACAGGGGGTAGGAGCTCCTACGAGCAGTACTTC.

This clonotype was counted ten times or more. CDR3 bases: TGTGCCAGCAGCTTAGGGATCCGACAGGGAGGGTATGGCTACACCTTC. Amino acid sequence: CASSLGIRQGGYGYTF. The rearrangement uses TRBV7-8 and TRBJ1-2; 7 positions match TRBD1. CDR3 length: 16 amino acids. Germline lookup yields CDR1 SGHVS and CDR2 FQNEAQ. The V gene end was trimmed by 1 base and the J gene end by 5 bases; junction bases not matched to a gene: 10.

This clonotype has a count of ten or more. The rearrangement uses TRBV6-2 or TRBV6-3 and TRBJ2-2; D might be TRBD1 or TRBD2, each matching 5 bases. Per germline, CDR1 MNHEY and CDR2 SVGEGT. This CDR3 region has 14 residues. Trimming removed 5 bases from V and 4 bases from J, with 11 bases in between. In DNA form, the CDR3 reads TGTGCCAGCAGTCACCGGGACGTCACCGGGGAGCTGTTTTTT. Translation gives CASSHRDVTGELFF.

This clonotype appeared many times. The chain's CDR3 is CASSYPGTGRYEQYF. CDR3 nucleotides: TGTGCCAGCAGTTACCCCGGGACAGGGAGGTACGAGCAGTACTTC. The genes are TRBV6-5 and TRBJ2-7; 9 nucleotides match TRBD1. The junction had 6 bases not matched to a gene; V was cut back by 2 bases and J by 4 bases. Germline CDR1 is MNHEY and CDR2 is SVGAGI. The CDR3 runs to 15 residues.

This clonotype showed up many times. The chain employs TRBV28 and TRBJ2-5; either TRBD1 or TRBD2 may supply D (5 bases each). The CDR3 runs to 14 residues. Trimming removed 5 bases from V and 9 bases from J, with 19 bases in between. Germline CDR1 and CDR2: MDHEN and SYDVKM. The CDR3 DNA is TGTGCCAGCAGTGCTCCGTGGGGGAACGCGGCCCAGTACTTC. Encoded protein: CASSAPWGNAAQYF.